These T cell receptor beta chains were read from a single sample in a study of T cell responses to AZD1222 COVID-19 vaccine. Sequenced by immunoSEQ multiplex PCR; TCRdb stores in-frame clones only, minus some. Among over 150,000 clones listed, 90% to 95% were seen once. The sequences come from peripheral blood, collected 28 days after the second AZD1222 dose. The origin of the receptors is an adult who received the AZD1222 COVID-19 vaccine. CDR3s include the opening cysteine and the closing phenylalanine or tryptophan. The D gene is left open where the match is weak. Clone size, where shown, is once, few, many, or a class for clones that have expanded.

TRBV30,.,.,TRBJ2-2,CAWSAQGPGELFF,TGTGCCTGGAGTGCCCAGGGGCCCGGGGAGCTGTTTTTT
TRBV4-1,.,.,TRBJ1-1,CASSQETHGDTEAFF,TGCGCCAGCAGCCAAGAAACACACGGGGACACTGAAGCTTTCTTT
TRBV7-2,.,.,TRBJ2-4,CASSRDGDLAKNIQYF,TGTGCCAGCAGTAGAGACGGCGACCTAGCCAAAAACATTCAGTACTTC
TRBV7-9,.,.,TRBJ2-7,CASSPAYEQYF,TGTGCCAGCAGCCCCGCCTACGAGCAGTACTTC
TRBV7-3,.,TRBD2,TRBJ2-2,CASSLAVLTGELFF,TGTGCCAGCAGCCTAGCGGTCCTCACCGGGGAGCTGTTTTTT
TRBV11-2,.,.,TRBJ1-3,CASSLVPFGNTIYF,TGTGCCAGCAGCTTAGTCCCCTTTGGAAACACCATATATTTT
TRBV7-9,.,.,TRBJ2-1,CASSPLSDLRNEQFF,TGTGCCAGCAGTCCACTGTCCGATCTCCGCAATGAGCAGTTCTTC
TRBV10-2,.,TRBD2,TRBJ2-2,CASIAGGPSNTGELFF,TGCGCCAGCATAGCGGGAGGGCCCTCTAACACCGGGGAGCTGTTTTTT
TRBV19,.,.,TRBJ2-3,CASRSLAYSTDTQYF,TGTGCCAGTAGGAGTCTAGCGTATAGCACAGATACGCAGTATTTT
TRBV5-1,.,TRBD1,TRBJ1-6,CASSSWDRGTPLHF,TGCGCCAGCAGCTCTTGGGACAGGGGAACACCCCTCCACTTT
TRBV30,.,.,TRBJ1-4,CAWNSAHEKLFF,TGTGCCTGGAATTCGGCACATGAAAAACTGTTTTTT
TRBV3-1/TRBV3-2,.,TRBD2,TRBJ2-3,CASSQGHTSGGVWGTDTQYF,TGTGCCAGCAGCCAAGGACATACTAGCGGGGGGGTATGGGGCACAGATACGCAGTATTTT
TRBV27,few,.,TRBJ1-6,CASSVRAAVYNSPLHF,TGTGCCAGCAGCGTCCGGGCCGCTGTATATAATTCACCCCTCCACTTT
TRBV7-9,.,TRBD1,TRBJ2-5,CASSLGGTGGHQETQYF,TGTGCCAGCAGCTTAGGGGGGACAGGGGGCCACCAAGAGACCCAGTACTTC
TRBV6-5,.,.,TRBJ2-3,CASSRGGGQTDTQYF,TGTGCCAGCAGCCGAGGAGGGGGTCAAACAGATACGCAGTATTTT
TRBV4-1,.,.,TRBJ1-2,CASSPGPRGVVGYTF,TGCGCCAGCAGCCCCGGGCCCCGAGGAGTAGTGGGCTACACCTTC
TRBV7-2,.,.,TRBJ1-1,CASSTKNGVAEAFF,TGTGCCAGCAGCACCAAAAATGGGGTTGCTGAAGCTTTCTTT
TRBV5-1,.,.,TRBJ2-1,CASSLAKRISYNEQFF,TGCGCCAGCAGCTTGGCTAAGCGTATCTCCTACAATGAGCAGTTCTTC
TRBV4-3,few,.,TRBJ1-5,CASSPTTGSGEQPQHF,TGCGCCAGCAGCCCCACGACTGGGTCGGGGGAGCAGCCCCAGCATTTT
TRBV20-1,.,.,TRBJ2-1,CSASLYNEQFF,TGCAGTGCTAGTCTCTACAATGAGCAGTTCTTC
TRBV6-4,.,TRBD1,TRBJ1-1,CASSSRGGTGRTEAFF,TGTGCCAGCAGTTCCCGCGGAGGGACAGGGAGAACTGAAGCTTTCTTT
TRBV18,.,.,TRBJ1-1,CASSPEGYTEAFF,TGTGCCAGCTCACCAGAGGGTTATACTGAAGCTTTCTTT
TRBV19,.,.,TRBJ2-3,CASSISDISTDTQYF,TGTGCCAGTAGTATTTCAGACATTAGCACAGATACGCAGTATTTT
TRBV14,.,.,TRBJ2-7,CASMFPTRSRGLPYEQYF,TGTGCCAGCATGTTTCCGACCCGATCAAGGGGATTGCCCTACGAGCAGTACTTC
TRBV12-3/TRBV12-4,.,.,TRBJ1-1,CASSLPVTEAFF,TGTGCCAGCAGTTTGCCCGTCACTGAAGCTTTCTTT
TRBV28,once,.,TRBJ1-2,CASSLGQLLYGYTF,TGTGCCAGCAGTCTAGGACAGCTACTCTATGGCTACACCTTC
TRBV6-6,.,TRBD1,TRBJ1-2,CASSSPGQGLGYTF,TGTGCCAGCAGTTCCCCGGGACAGGGGTTAGGCTACACCTTC
TRBV6-6,.,.,TRBJ1-1,CASRRSPDLRNTEAFF,TGTGCCAGCAGACGATCCCCCGACCTCAGGAACACTGAAGCTTTCTTT
TRBV19,.,.,TRBJ1-1,CASRVGGLGTEAFF,TGTGCCAGTAGGGTCGGGGGGCTGGGCACTGAAGCTTTCTTT
TRBV9,.,TRBD2,TRBJ2-5,CASSPQRRLAGGEGETQYF,TGTGCCAGCAGCCCCCAACGGAGACTAGCGGGAGGCGAGGGAGAGACCCAGTACTTC
TRBV19,.,TRBD2,TRBJ2-7,CASSIDLAGEGHEQYF,TGTGCCAGTAGTATAGACCTAGCGGGAGAAGGCCACGAGCAGTACTTC
TRBV10-2,.,.,TRBJ1-4,CASSDPGRGSATNEKLFF,TGCGCCAGCAGTGATCCGGGACGGGGGAGCGCAACTAATGAAAAACTGTTTTTT
TRBV11-2,.,.,TRBJ2-1,CASSLRTSSYNEQFF,TGTGCCAGCAGCTTGCGAACTAGCTCCTACAATGAGCAGTTCTTC
TRBV28,.,.,TRBJ2-2,CASSLPGYNTGELFF,TGTGCCAGCAGTTTACCCGGGTATAACACCGGGGAGCTGTTTTTT
TRBV2,.,.,TRBJ1-5,CASRGEGVLVGNQPQHF,TGTGCCAGCAGGGGGGAGGGGGTTCTAGTAGGCAATCAGCCCCAGCATTTT
TRBV12-3/TRBV12-4,.,.,TRBJ1-2,CASSFTGSGGYTF,TGTGCCAGCAGTTTCACAGGGTCGGGGGGCTACACCTTC
TRBV20-1,.,TRBD1,TRBJ1-5,CSARDGTGGIQPQHF,TGCAGTGCTCGTGACGGGACAGGGGGCATTCAGCCCCAGCATTTT
TRBV19,few,TRBD1,TRBJ2-7,CASSSLTGNVYEQYF,TGTGCCAGTAGTAGCTTGACAGGGAACGTCTACGAGCAGTACTTC
TRBV18,.,TRBD1,TRBJ2-1,CASSAYRGNEQFF,TGTGCCAGCTCAGCCTACAGGGGTAATGAGCAGTTCTTC
TRBV7-6,.,.,TRBJ2-1,CASSLVYSHYNEQFF,TGTGCCAGCAGCTTAGTCTATTCCCACTACAATGAGCAGTTCTTC